This T cell receptor beta chain was sequenced during a study of radiotherapy plus CTLA-4 blockade in lung cancer. Germline values: CDR1 SEHNR, CDR2 FQNEAQ (reference sequence). The V segment lost 2 bases and the J segment 4 bases; nucleotides outside the gene matches: 6. The CDR3 covers 15 residues. Findings and caveats of the study: After treatment with radiotherapy plus ipilimumab, TCR clones that came from the tumor expanded in blood. According to reports, early shifts in blood T cell clones, alongside interferon-beta, forecast response most accurately.

As to this clone: Antigen specificity is unknown.

Sequencing was performed with immunoSEQ multiplex PCR; in TCRdb, only in-frame clones are kept and a portion is missing. The sample consists of approximately 50,000 clones, about 86% of them appearing once. The sequencing used peripheral blood, collected from a patient treated with radiotherapy plus ipilimumab. The V call is TRBV7-9, the J call TRBJ2-5; 8 positions match TRBD1. This clonotype was sampled from a human donor with non-small cell lung cancer that progressed on radiotherapy plus ipilimumab. Some clones in this sample may be carry-over from other donors' samples. This CDR3 reads CASSLSRGPAETQYF. In DNA form, the CDR3 reads TGTGCCAGCAGCTTAAGCAGGGGGCCGGCAGAGACCCAGTACTTC.